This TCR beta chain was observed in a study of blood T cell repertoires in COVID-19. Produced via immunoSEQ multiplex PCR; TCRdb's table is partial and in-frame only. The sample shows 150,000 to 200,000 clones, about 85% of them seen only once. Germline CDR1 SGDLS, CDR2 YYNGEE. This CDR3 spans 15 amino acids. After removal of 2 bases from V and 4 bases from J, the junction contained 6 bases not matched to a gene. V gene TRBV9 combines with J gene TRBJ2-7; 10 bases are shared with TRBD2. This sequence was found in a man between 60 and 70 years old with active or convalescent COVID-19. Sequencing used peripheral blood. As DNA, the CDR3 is TGTGCCAGCAGCGTTGACGGGACTAGCGTTTACGAGCAGTACTTC. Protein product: CASSVDGTSVYEQYF.